Listed here are 9 T cell receptor beta chains from one sample, sequenced in a study of T cell responses to AZD1222 COVID-19 vaccine. The table came from immunoSEQ multiplex PCR; TCRdb's copy has only in-frame clones and leaves some out. In the table there are roughly 100,000 clones, 90% to 95% of which are singletons. This specimen was peripheral blood, taken on day 0 of AZD1222 vaccination. These receptors were collected from an adult in good health.

The J gene is TRBJ2-1, the V gene TRBV6-5; 9 nucleotides agree with TRBD2. Germline loops: CDR1 MNHEY, CDR2 SVGAGI. With 5 bases clipped from V and 2 bases from J, the junction kept 1 base outside the gene matches. CDR3 size: 14 residues. The CDR3 is CASSQRGAYNEQFF. For the CDR3, the DNA is TGTGCCAGCAGTCAGCGGGGGGCCTACAATGAGCAGTTCTTC.

The J gene is TRBJ1-5, the V gene TRBV4-1; possibly TRBD1 for D (5 bases). V dropped 1 base and J dropped 3 bases, with 16 bases sitting between them. Germline loops: CDR1 MGHRA, CDR2 YSYEKL. The CDR3 totals 17 residues. In DNA form, the CDR3 reads TGCGCCAGCAGCCAAGTCAGGGCCAGAAGCATCAATCAGCCCCAGCATTTT. Its protein is CASSQVRARSINQPQHF.

V usage is TRBV7-9 and J usage is TRBJ2-2; no definite D call. Germline V gene lookup returns CDR1 SEHNR and CDR2 FQNEAQ (reference sequence). The CDR3 length is 15 residues. Deletions cut 2 bases from V and 1 base from J, with 8 bases between. The CDR3: CASSLIPGNTGELFF. The DNA for the CDR3 is TGTGCCAGCAGCTTAATCCCAGGGAACACCGGGGAGCTGTTTTTT.

This chain links TRBV27 with TRBJ1-2; no clear D gene. The CDR3 covers 15 residues. From germline, CDR1 is MNHEY and CDR2 SMNVEV (reference sequence). V was clipped by 5 bases and J by 2 bases, with 15 bases between them. CDR3: CASSTLKPTNYGYTF. Here the CDR3 DNA reads TGTGCCAGCAGTACTCTGAAACCGACGAACTATGGCTACACCTTC.

The chain has TRBV11-2 and TRBJ1-3, with a weak D call TRBD1 (6 bases). The germline V gene has CDR1 SGHAT and CDR2 FQNNGV. V lost 5 bases and J lost 5, with 13 bases in between. The CDR3 extends over 14 amino acids. CDR3 region: CASSQQGSRNTIYF. DNA of the CDR3: TGTGCCAGCAGCCAACAGGGTAGTAGAAACACCATATATTTT.

The chain is built from TRBV6-5 and TRBJ1-2; 7 nucleotides agree with TRBD1. Unmatched junction bases numbered 2, after V lost 6 bases and J lost 4 bases. This CDR3 comprises 12 residues. The V gene's germline CDR1 is MNHEY and CDR2 SVGAGI. The CDR3, as DNA: TGTGCCAGCAGCCGGGACAGCTATGGCTACACCTTC. Amino acids: CASSRDSYGYTF.

This sequence joins TRBV28 and TRBJ1-4; 7 bases align to TRBD1. J was trimmed by 8 bases and V by 2 bases; bases with no gene match: 8. Germline V CDR1 and CDR2: MDHEN, SYDVKM. The CDR3 contains 15 residues. In DNA form, the CDR3 reads TGTGCCAGCAGTTTAGCCTCTCGACAGGGAGAAAAACTGTTTTTT. Its translation: CASSLASRQGEKLFF.

The chain couples TRBV14 to TRBJ1-4; D may be TRBD1 (6 bases). From germline, CDR1 is SGHDN and CDR2 FVKESK. V gave up 4 bases and J gave up 6 bases, with 15 bases separating them. The CDR3 loop spans 15 amino acids. CDR3 nucleotides: TGTGCCAGCAGCCGTCCTACAGGGTTGTATGAAAAACTGTTTTTT. Its protein product is CASSRPTGLYEKLFF.

The V and J genes are TRBV3-1 (or the pseudogene TRBV3-2) and TRBJ1-1, with D perhaps TRBD1 (5 bases). Between the trimmed V and J ends, which lost 1 base and 10 bases, there was a span of 10 bases. Germline lookup yields CDR1 LGHDT and CDR2 YNNKEL (reference sequence). The length of the CDR3 is 12 residues. The CDR3 region is CASSQAQGRAFF. As DNA, the CDR3 is TGTGCCAGCAGCCAAGCTCAGGGCCGAGCTTTCTTT.